The entry below gives a single T cell receptor beta chain sequence along with its context. Its antigen remains unknown. The source of the sample is a study of CXCR3-negative and CXCR3-positive naive CD8 T cells. Study results and caveats: TRB CDR3 hydrophobicity was greater in CXCR3-positive naive cells than in CXCR3-negative naive cells.

Carrying UMI labels, the TRB cDNA libraries were prepared through 5' RACE. TCRdb reworked the 5' RACE reads into one entry per CDR3 protein, no DNA. The sample table sets out under 150,000 distinct CDR3 sequences. This CDR3 has 17 residues. This clonotype was sampled from a human donor in good health. Some clones in this sample may be carry-over from other donors' samples. The gene calls are TRBV21-1 and TRBJ2-7; no DNA is available, so the TRBD1 call from TCRdb remains unchecked. TRBV21-1 is deemed a pseudogene. What was sequenced was naive CXCR3+ CD8+ T cells from blood. Subset given: CD45RO-CCR7+CD27+CD95- naive CD8+ T cells expressing CXCR3 (TNR3+). The CDR3 loop reads CASSKEGTPAPSGEQYF.